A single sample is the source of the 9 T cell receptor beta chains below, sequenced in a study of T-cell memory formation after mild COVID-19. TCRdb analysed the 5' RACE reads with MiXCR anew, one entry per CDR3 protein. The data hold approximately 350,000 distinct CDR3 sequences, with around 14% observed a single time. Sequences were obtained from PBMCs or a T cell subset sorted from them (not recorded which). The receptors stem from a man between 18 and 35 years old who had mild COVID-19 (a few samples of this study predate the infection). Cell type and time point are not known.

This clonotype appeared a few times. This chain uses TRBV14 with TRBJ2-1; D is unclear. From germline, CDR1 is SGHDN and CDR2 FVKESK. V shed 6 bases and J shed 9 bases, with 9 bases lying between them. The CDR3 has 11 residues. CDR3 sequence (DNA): TGTGCCAGCAGGAGGACGGGTGAGCAGTTCTTC. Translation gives CASRRTGEQFF.

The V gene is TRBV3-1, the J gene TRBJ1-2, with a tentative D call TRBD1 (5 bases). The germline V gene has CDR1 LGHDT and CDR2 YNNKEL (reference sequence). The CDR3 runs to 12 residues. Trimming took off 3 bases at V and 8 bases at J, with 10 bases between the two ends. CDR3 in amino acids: CASSQGPEGYTF. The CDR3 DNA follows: TGTGCCAGCAGCCAGGGGCCTGAGGGCTACACCTTC.

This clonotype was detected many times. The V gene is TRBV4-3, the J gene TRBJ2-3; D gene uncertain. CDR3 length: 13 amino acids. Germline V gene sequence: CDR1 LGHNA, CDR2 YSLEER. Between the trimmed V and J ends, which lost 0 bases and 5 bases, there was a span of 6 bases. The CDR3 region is CASSQDPGDTQYF. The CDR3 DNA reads TGCGCCAGCAGCCAAGATCCCGGAGATACGCAGTATTTT.

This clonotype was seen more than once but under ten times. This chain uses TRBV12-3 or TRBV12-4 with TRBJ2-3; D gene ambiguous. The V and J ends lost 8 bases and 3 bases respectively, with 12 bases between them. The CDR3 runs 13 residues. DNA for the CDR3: TGTGCCAGCGCCTATCTGGGGACAGATACGCAGTATTTT. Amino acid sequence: CASAYLGTDTQYF.

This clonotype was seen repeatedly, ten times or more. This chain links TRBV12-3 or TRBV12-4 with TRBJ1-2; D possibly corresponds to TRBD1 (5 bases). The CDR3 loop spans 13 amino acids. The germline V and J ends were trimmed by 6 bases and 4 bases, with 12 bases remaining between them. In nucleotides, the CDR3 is TGTGCCAGCAGACTGGGACGGTTCTATGGCTACACCTTC. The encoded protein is CASRLGRFYGYTF.

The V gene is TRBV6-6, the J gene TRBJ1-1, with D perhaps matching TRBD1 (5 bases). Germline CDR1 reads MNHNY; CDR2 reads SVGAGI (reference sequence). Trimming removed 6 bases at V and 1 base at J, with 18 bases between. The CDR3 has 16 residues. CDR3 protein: CASRLGVARPNTEAFF. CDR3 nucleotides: TGTGCCAGCAGACTAGGGGTGGCGAGGCCGAACACTGAAGCTTTCTTT.

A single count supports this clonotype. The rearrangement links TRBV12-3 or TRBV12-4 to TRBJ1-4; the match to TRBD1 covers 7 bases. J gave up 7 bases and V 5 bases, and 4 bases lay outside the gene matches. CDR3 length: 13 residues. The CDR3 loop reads CASSKTGFEKLFF. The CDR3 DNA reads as TGTGCCAGCAGTAAGACAGGGTTTGAAAAACTGTTTTTT.

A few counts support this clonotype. For the CDR3, the DNA is TGTGCCAGCAAGGGGGTTGACTATGGCTACACCTTC. It encodes CASKGVDYGYTF. The chain is built from TRBV6-6 and TRBJ1-2; D is perhaps TRBD1 (6 bases). The germline CDR1 and CDR2 sequences are MNHNY and SVGAGI (reference sequence). V shed 7 bases and J shed 3 bases, with 9 bases lying between them. The CDR3 length is 12 residues.

CDR3 protein: CASSEGASDTQYF. The CDR3 bases are TGTGCCAGCAGTGAAGGCGCCTCAGATACGCAGTATTTT. The chain links TRBV2 to TRBJ2-3; D not resolved. The V end was cut by 1 base, the J end by 4 bases, with 6 bases between. Germline CDR1 and CDR2: SNHLY and FYNNEI. This CDR3 has 13 amino acids.